The 20 T cell receptor beta chains below were found in one sample sequenced in a study of spatial heterogeneity in lung cancer. Study-level findings and limits: Mutation counts in tumors were tracked by counts of expanded intratumoral alpha and beta TCRs.

TCRdb processed the 5' RACE reads anew with MiXCR; each CDR3 protein has one entry. The repertoire includes over 5,500 distinct CDR3 sequences, approximately 14% of them detected once, and approximately 10% sits in the top ten. Their antigens are not known. Time point specified: sample taken at primary tumor resection. This specimen was lung tumor tissue, taken at surgery. These receptors all come from a male donor with early-stage non-small cell lung cancer.

Sample share makes this clonotype medium-sized (0.01 to 0.1%). The CDR3 loop reads CASSLAAGNEQFF. CDR3 nucleotides: TGCGCCAGCAGCTTGGCTGCTGGCAATGAGCAGTTCTTC. The chain is built from TRBV5-1 and TRBJ2-1; no clear D. Germline CDR1 SGHRS, CDR2 YFSETQ. V was clipped by 0 bases and J by 6 bases, with 7 bases between them. CDR3 size: 13 residues.

In its sample, this clonotype was seen many times. The chain couples TRBV7-8 to TRBJ2-2; the D is unclear. This CDR3 is built from 15 residues. Germline V gene sequence: CDR1 SGHVS, CDR2 FQNEAQ. Deletions cut 1 base from V and 1 base from J, with 7 bases between. The DNA of the CDR3 is TGTGCCAGCAGCTTAGTACAAATGAACACCGGGGAGCTGTTTTTT. This encodes CASSLVQMNTGELFF.

By frequency in the sample, this clonotype is medium-sized (0.01 to 0.1%). The chain uses TRBV5-1 and TRBJ2-3, with 14 positions matching TRBD2. The CDR3 has 15 residues. With 3 bases clipped from V and 12 bases from J, the junction kept 9 bases outside the gene matches. In germline, CDR1 is SGHRS, CDR2 YFSETQ. CDR3 nucleotide sequence: TGCGCCAGCAGCTCGGACCCGGGACTAGCGGGAGCCCAGTATTTT. Translating gives CASSSDPGLAGAQYF. Based on the CDR3 plus reference TRBV5-1 and TRBJ2-3, the full variable domain is KAGVTQTPRYLIKTRGQQVTLSCSPISGHRSVSWYQQTPGQGLQFLFEYFSETQRNKGNFPGRFSGRQFSNSRSEMNVSTLELGDSALYLCASSSDPGLAGAQYFGPGTRLTVL.

This clonotype appeared many times. This chain links TRBV28 with TRBJ2-6; 8 bases align to TRBD1. V shed 6 bases, J shed 0 bases, and the junction held 10 bases outside the gene matches. The germline V gene encodes CDR1 MDHEN and CDR2 SYDVKM. The CDR3 spans 18 residues. CDR3 sequence reads: CASRQPGTGFSGANVLTF. Here the CDR3 DNA reads TGTGCCAGCAGGCAGCCAGGGACAGGTTTCTCTGGGGCCAACGTCCTGACTTTC.

By share of the sample, this clonotype is medium-sized (0.01 to 0.1%). The chain employs TRBV12-3 or TRBV12-4 and TRBJ2-7, with TRBD2 identical over 7 bases. The CDR3 is made up of 14 amino acids. The trim removed 2 bases at V and 3 bases at J, leaving 4 bases unmatched. The DNA for the CDR3 is TGTGCCAGCAGTTTATCGGGGGGAGGCTACGAGCAGTACTTC. Protein product: CASSLSGGGYEQYF.

The chain recombines TRBV7-2 with TRBJ1-1; D is uncertain. V lost 3 bases, J lost 1 base, and 6 bases lay in between. CDR3 length: 13 residues. Germline loops: CDR1 SGHTA, CDR2 FQGNSA. The CDR3 DNA reads as TGTGCCAGCAGCTTTTATAGGAACACTGAAGCTTTCTTT. Encoded protein: CASSFYRNTEAFF.

This chain links TRBV6-5 with TRBJ2-7; the D gene is possibly TRBD1 (5 bases). The germline gives CDR1 MNHEY, CDR2 SVGAGI. The CDR3 is 14 residues long. V was shortened by 5 bases and J by 2 bases, with 13 bases between the two germline ends. CDR3 DNA: TGTGCCAGCAGTCCACAGGCGTCCACCTACGAGCAGTACTTC. Its protein is CASSPQASTYEQYF.

The chain joins TRBV11-2 to TRBJ2-7; D call uncertain. This CDR3 is built from 12 residues. V shed 1 base and J shed 7 bases, with 8 bases lying between them. Germline V lookup: CDR1 SGHAT, CDR2 FQNNGV. DNA of the CDR3: TGTGCCAGCAGCTTAGTGGGCGAGGAGCAGTACTTC. Translated: CASSLVGEEQYF. Together with reference TRBV11-2 and TRBJ2-7, the CDR3 gives the full variable domain: EAGVAQSPRYKIIEKRQSVAFWCNPISGHATLYWYQQILGQGPKLLIQFQNNGVVDDSQLPKDRFSAERLKGVDSTLKIQPAKLEDSAVYLCASSLVGEEQYFGPGTRLTVT.

By frequency in the sample, this clonotype is medium-sized. CDR3: CASSLMGQTNTGELFF. CDR3 sequence (DNA): TGTGCCAGCAGTTTGATGGGGCAGACGAACACCGGGGAGCTGTTTTTT. The V call is TRBV28, the J call TRBJ2-2; D possibly corresponds to TRBD1 (5 bases). Germline V gene lookup returns CDR1 MDHEN and CDR2 SYDVKM. The CDR3 contains 16 residues. Between the trimmed V and J ends, which lost 3 bases and 0 bases, there was a span of 11 bases.

By share of the sample, this clonotype is medium-sized (0.01 to 0.1%). The V gene is TRBV5-1, the J gene TRBJ2-6; 8 bases fit TRBD2. The CDR3 is 17 residues long. CDR1 SGHRS and CDR2 YFSETQ come from the germline V gene. The ends lost 6 bases at V and 0 bases at J; junction bases unmatched: 8. This CDR3 reads CASKIEGTSSGANVLTF. In nucleotides, the CDR3 is TGCGCCAGCAAGATCGAGGGGACTAGCTCTGGGGCCAACGTCCTGACTTTC.

This clonotype is categorized as medium-sized (0.01 to 0.1%). CDR3 sequence reads: CASSFTTPKAFF. DNA for the CDR3: TGTGCCAGCAGTTTCACGACCCCTAAGGCTTTCTTT. V and J are TRBV7-2 and TRBJ1-1, with D uncertain. Germline loops: CDR1 SGHTA, CDR2 FQGNSA. This CDR3 spans 12 amino acids. Trimming took off 6 bases at V and 11 bases at J, with 16 bases between the two ends.

This chain connects TRBV5-1 to TRBJ2-7; 8 bases fit TRBD2. The CDR3 consists of 13 residues. Looked up from germline, CDR1 is SGHRS and CDR2 is YFSETQ. Trimming removed 3 bases from V and 7 bases from J; junction bases left unmatched: 6. The DNA of the CDR3 is TGCGCCAGCAGCTGGAGCGGGGGCGATGAGCAGTACGTC. Amino acid sequence: CASSWSGGDEQYV.

This clonotype was seen a few times. The gene calls are TRBV4-3 and TRBJ1-2; no firm D call. V lost 0 bases to trimming and J lost 3 bases, with 8 bases between them. Germline values: CDR1 LGHNA, CDR2 YSLEER. The length of the CDR3 is 14 residues. The CDR3 reads CASSQDKTHYGYTF. DNA of the CDR3: TGCGCCAGCAGCCAAGATAAGACACACTATGGCTACACCTTC.

This clonotype was observed many times. The rearrangement uses TRBV28 and TRBJ2-7; D is possibly TRBD2 (5 bases). Per germline, CDR1 MDHEN and CDR2 SYDVKM. V shed 6 bases and J shed 0 bases, with 12 bases lying between them. The CDR3 length is 14 residues. The CDR3 region has the DNA TGTGCCAGCAGCCTGACGGGATACTCCTACGAGCAGTACTTC. Its protein product is CASSLTGYSYEQYF.

This clonotype counts as medium-sized. V gene TRBV28 combines with J gene TRBJ2-7, with 8 bases that match TRBD1. CDR1 and CDR2 (germline): MDHEN, SYDVKM. Trimming at V came to 2 bases and at J to 2 bases, leaving 8 bases not matched to a gene. The CDR3 runs to 16 residues. The chain's CDR3 is CASSLEAGQATYEQYF. CDR3 coding DNA: TGTGCCAGCAGTTTAGAGGCGGGACAGGCCACCTACGAGCAGTACTTC. Full variable domain (missing parts from reference TRBV28 and TRBJ2-7): DVKVTQSSRYLVKRTGEKVFLECVQDMDHENMFWYRQDPGLGLRLIYFSYDVKMKEKGDIPEGYSVSREKKERFSLILESASTNQTSMYLCASSLEAGQATYEQYFGPGTRLTVT.

Within the sample, this clonotype is medium-sized. This chain links TRBV7-8 with TRBJ2-7, with 7 bases matching TRBD2. The V gene's germline CDR1 is SGHVS and CDR2 FQNEAQ. The CDR3 runs to 14 residues. V gave up 5 bases and J gave up 5 bases; unmatched junction bases: 9. CDR3 amino acids: CASSLGGRSNEQYF. For the CDR3, the DNA is TGTGCCAGCAGCCTCGGCGGGAGAAGCAACGAGCAGTACTTC.

The chain employs TRBV7-2 and TRBJ2-3; no clear D gene. Germline V gene lookup returns CDR1 SGHTA and CDR2 FQGNSA. V dropped 0 bases and J dropped 4 bases, with 2 bases sitting between them. The CDR3 extends over 12 amino acids. The DNA for the CDR3 is TGTGCCAGCAGCTTAGCGCCAGATACGCAGTATTTT. Translating it yields CASSLAPDTQYF.

This clonotype was counted at least ten times. The chain combines TRBV2 with TRBJ1-6; TRBD1 matches 7 bases. CDR3 size: 14 residues. With 4 bases clipped from V and 7 bases from J, the junction kept 4 bases outside the gene matches. Germline V lookup: CDR1 SNHLY, CDR2 FYNNEI. This CDR3 reads CASSGGTVNSPLHF. The CDR3 DNA sequence: TGTGCCAGCAGTGGCGGGACAGTGAATTCACCCCTCCACTTT.

This clonotype was observed at least ten times. This chain connects TRBV3-1 to TRBJ2-3; D remains unclear. Germline V gene sequence: CDR1 LGHDT, CDR2 YNNKEL (reference sequence). V shed 4 bases and J shed 3 bases, with 11 bases lying between them. This CDR3 is built from 14 residues. The CDR3 DNA is TGTGCCAGCAGCCGGAAAGTATTGACAGATACGCAGTATTTT. Translation: CASSRKVLTDTQYF.

This clonotype appeared many times. The rearrangement links TRBV28 to TRBJ2-6, with D tentatively TRBD2 (5 bases). The CDR3 has 17 residues. V lost 3 bases and J 4 bases, leaving 16 bases between the germline ends. Germline-derived CDR1 and CDR2 are MDHEN and SYDVKM. CDR3 sequence: CASSFNVFRGGANVLTF. The CDR3 DNA sequence: TGTGCCAGCAGTTTCAATGTGTTTCGGGGAGGGGCCAACGTCCTGACTTTC. Filled out from reference TRBV28 and TRBJ2-6, the complete variable domain reads DVKVTQSSRYLVKRTGEKVFLECVQDMDHENMFWYRQDPGLGLRLIYFSYDVKMKEKGDIPEGYSVSREKKERFSLILESASTNQTSMYLCASSFNVFRGGANVLTFGAGSRLTVL.